This TCR beta chain was sequenced during a study of blood T cell repertoires in COVID-19. Generated by immunoSEQ multiplex PCR, the TCRdb table keeps only in-frame clones and is missing some. Of about 50,000 clones listed, more than 80% are singletons. The CDR3 totals 14 residues. V was shortened by 2 bases and J by 9 bases, with 15 bases between the two germline ends. Germline-derived CDR1 and CDR2 are MNHEY and SVGAGI. The sample comprised peripheral blood. This sequence was found in a human donor in a cohort sampled during active COVID-19. The chain has TRBV6-5 and TRBJ2-3; tentative D call: TRBD1 (5 bases). CDR3 in DNA: TGTGCCAGCAGTTACACCCCAAGCGACAGCACGCAGTATTTT. Translation: CASSYTPSDSTQYF.